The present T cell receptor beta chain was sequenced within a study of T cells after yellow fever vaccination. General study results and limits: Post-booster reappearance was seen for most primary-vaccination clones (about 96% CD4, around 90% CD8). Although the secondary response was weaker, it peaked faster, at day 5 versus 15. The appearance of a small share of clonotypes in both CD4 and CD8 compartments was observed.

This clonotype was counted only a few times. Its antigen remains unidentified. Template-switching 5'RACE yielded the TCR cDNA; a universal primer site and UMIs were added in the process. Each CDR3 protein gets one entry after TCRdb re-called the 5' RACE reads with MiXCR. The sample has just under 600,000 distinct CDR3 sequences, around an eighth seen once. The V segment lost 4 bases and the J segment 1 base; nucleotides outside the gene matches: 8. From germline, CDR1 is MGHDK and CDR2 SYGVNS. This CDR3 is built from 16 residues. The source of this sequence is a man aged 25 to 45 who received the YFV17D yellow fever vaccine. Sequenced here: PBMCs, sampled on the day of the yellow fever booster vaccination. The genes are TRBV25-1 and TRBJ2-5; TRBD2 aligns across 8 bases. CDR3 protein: CASSGSGTSPQETQYF. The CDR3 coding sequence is TGTGCCAGCAGTGGGTCCGGGACTAGTCCCCAAGAGACCCAGTACTTC. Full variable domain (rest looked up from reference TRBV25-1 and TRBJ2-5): EADIYQTPRYLVIGTGKKITLECSQTMGHDKMYWYQQDPGMELHLIHYSYGVNSTEKGDLSSESTVSRIRTEHFPLTLESARPSHTSQYLCASSGSGTSPQETQYFGPGTRLLVL.